The 27 T cell receptor beta chains reported below all come from one sample, sequenced in a study of blood T cells in healthy people across ages. The second PCR ran 7 to 11 cycles with a sample-barcoded 5' primer and J-beta primers. One entry per CDR3 protein, called by TCRdb with MiXCR from the 5' RACE reads. The sample carries about 630,000 distinct CDR3 sequences, more than 20% recorded once. The sequenced material came from blood. The receptor source for this set is a man in his sixties or seventies in good health.

The J gene is TRBJ1-2, the V gene TRBV9, with D tentatively TRBD1 (6 bases). Germline-derived CDR1 and CDR2 are SGDLS and YYNGEE. CDR3 length equals 13 residues. The V and J ends lost 0 bases and 8 bases respectively, with 11 bases between them. CDR3 DNA sequence: TGTGCCAGCAGCGTAGAAAAGGGGGGCGGCTACACCTTC. Encoded protein: CASSVEKGGGYTF.

This clonotype turned up a few times. The gene calls are TRBV3-1 and TRBJ2-5, with D perhaps assigned TRBD1 or TRBD2 (6 bases each). Between the trimmed V and J ends, which lost 1 base and 5 bases, there was a span of 17 bases. The CDR3 contains 16 residues. Germline CDR1 LGHDT, CDR2 YNNKEL (reference sequence). DNA for the CDR3: TGTGCCAGCAGCCAAGGAGGGATTCAGGGGAGGGAGACCCAGTACTTC. Translation: CASSQGGIQGRETQYF.

The table lists this clonotype with a few counts. This sequence joins TRBV6-5 and TRBJ1-5; D possibly corresponds to TRBD1 (5 bases). Germline CDR1 MNHEY, CDR2 SVGAGI. This CDR3 contains 15 residues. Trimming stripped 6 bases from V and 3 bases from J, with 15 bases between. CDR3 loop: CASRILDSPNQPQHF. CDR3 sequence (DNA): TGTGCCAGCAGGATACTCGACAGCCCCAATCAGCCCCAGCATTTT.

This rearrangement joins TRBV5-1 to TRBJ2-3; no firm D call. Germline lookup yields CDR1 SGHRS and CDR2 YFSETQ. The CDR3 has 13 amino acids. Trimming removed 3 bases from V and 8 bases from J, with 13 bases in between. CDR3 sequence reads: CASSSEDLGTQYF. As DNA, the CDR3 is TGCGCCAGCAGCTCCGAGGATCTAGGTACGCAGTATTTT.

This rearrangement joins TRBV20-1 to TRBJ1-5; D is uncertain. Trimming pared 0 bases from V and 2 bases from J, leaving 11 bases between. Germline V lookup: CDR1 DFQATT, CDR2 SNEGSKA (reference sequence). This CDR3 contains 15 residues. CDR3 in amino acids: CSARDRQRGNQPQHF. As DNA, the CDR3 is TGCAGTGCTAGAGATCGTCAGCGTGGCAATCAGCCCCAGCATTTT.

This clonotype was seen only a few times. The rearrangement joins TRBV7-9 to TRBJ2-2; 10 bases align to TRBD2. This CDR3 is built from 16 residues. Looked up from germline, CDR1 is SEHNR and CDR2 is FQNEAQ (reference sequence). The V gene end was trimmed by 3 bases and the J gene end by 8 bases; junction bases not matched to a gene: 9. The CDR3 reads CASSFLPSGRTGELFF. The CDR3 coding sequence is TGTGCCAGCAGCTTTCTCCCTAGCGGGAGAACGGGGGAGCTGTTTTTT.

The chain is built from TRBV20-1 and TRBJ1-4; D is possibly TRBD1 (5 bases). V was shortened by 3 bases and J by 0 bases, with 17 bases between the two germline ends. The germline CDR1 and CDR2 sequences are DFQATT and SNEGSKA (reference sequence). The CDR3 has 17 amino acids. The CDR3 sequence is CSASGDRVRTTNEKLFF. The CDR3 nucleotides read TGCAGTGCTAGTGGAGACAGAGTTAGGACAACTAATGAAAAACTGTTTTTT.

This clonotype was recorded many times. The gene calls are TRBV28 and TRBJ1-4; 10 bases fit TRBD1. V shed 5 bases, J shed 7 bases, and the junction held 4 bases outside the gene matches. CDR3 size: 14 residues. Per germline, CDR1 MDHEN and CDR2 SYDVKM. Written as DNA, the CDR3 is TGTGCCAGCAGTCGGACAGGGGGAGGTGAAAAACTGTTTTTT. Its translation is CASSRTGGGEKLFF.

This clonotype was detected a few times. Germline is not matched at one junction end, which may reflect a read error. The rearrangement joins TRBV30 to TRBJ2-5; D perhaps matches TRBD2 (6 bases). The CDR3 extends over 10 amino acids. Per germline, CDR1 GTSNPN and CDR2 SVGIG (reference sequence). CDR3 nucleotides: TGTGCTTGGAGGGAAGAGACCCAGTACTTC. It translates to CAWREETQYF.

This clonotype appeared a few times. This chain joins TRBV20-1 and TRBJ2-3; 10 bases fit TRBD2. Germline V gives CDR1 DFQATT, CDR2 SNEGSKA (reference sequence). The CDR3 is made up of 14 amino acids. V trimming: 5 bases; J trimming: 3 bases; junction bases outside the gene matches: 5. CDR3 sequence (DNA): TGCAGTGCTGGACTAGCGGCGAGGACAGATACGCAGTATTTT. It is translated as CSAGLAARTDTQYF.

The V gene is TRBV5-1, the J gene TRBJ1-4, with D perhaps matching TRBD1 (6 bases). Germline V gene data show CDR1 as SGHRS and CDR2 as YFSETQ. The CDR3 extends over 15 amino acids. Trimming cost V 0 bases and J 7 bases, with 13 bases left between them. This CDR3 reads CASSLEGGLGEKLFF. CDR3 DNA: TGCGCCAGCAGCTTGGAGGGGGGGCTTGGTGAAAAACTGTTTTTT.

The chain links TRBV3-1 to TRBJ2-5; 16 bases fit TRBD2. With the DNA end fitting TRBJ2-1 better, the J assignment may be wrong. This CDR3 contains 17 residues. CDR1 and CDR2 from the germline V gene are LGHDT and YNNKEL (reference sequence). The CDR3 sequence: CASSPSGTSGRDNEQFF. CDR3 DNA: TGTGCCAGCAGCCCTTCCGGGACTAGCGGGAGGGACAATGAGCAGTTCTTC.

This clonotype was seen only a few times. This rearrangement joins TRBV15 to TRBJ2-7; TRBD2 matches at 9 bases. This CDR3 contains 14 residues. Trimming cost V 1 base and J 2 bases; bases outside gene matches: 0. Per germline, CDR1 LNHNV and CDR2 YYDKDF (reference sequence). The CDR3 sequence: CATSRVAGAYEQYF. CDR3 nucleotide sequence: TGTGCCACCAGCAGAGTAGCGGGGGCCTACGAGCAGTACTTC.

In its sample, this clonotype was seen a few times. V usage is TRBV7-8 and J usage is TRBJ2-5; no definite D call. The CDR3 contains 14 residues. Germline V gives CDR1 SGHVS, CDR2 FQNEAQ. The V and J ends lost 5 bases and 5 bases respectively, with 15 bases between them. CDR3 in DNA: TGTGCCAGCAGCCCCGTGGCCCGGAAGGAGACCCAGTACTTC. Amino acid sequence: CASSPVARKETQYF.

This clonotype was found many times. The rearrangement joins TRBV12-3 or TRBV12-4 to TRBJ2-7; 8 nucleotides align to TRBD2. This CDR3 comprises 14 residues. V lost 6 bases, J lost 2 bases, and 6 bases stayed unmatched. CDR3 sequence reads: CASSPSGGPYEQYF. The DNA for the CDR3 is TGTGCCAGCAGCCCCAGCGGGGGTCCCTACGAGCAGTACTTC.

This clonotype turned up a few times. The V and J genes are TRBV10-3 and TRBJ2-3; 10 bases align to TRBD2. CDR3 size: 16 residues. J lost 3 bases, V lost 2 bases, and 5 bases had no gene match. Germline lookup yields CDR1 ENHRY and CDR2 SYGVKD. CDR3 amino acids: CAISETTSGTTDTQYF. DNA for the CDR3: TGTGCCATCAGTGAGACAACTAGCGGGACTACAGATACGCAGTATTTT.

Comment on this clonotype: Since the CDR3 does not end with the conserved phenylalanine or tryptophan, this likely comes from a read error. The chain employs TRBV2 and TRBJ2-1; 7 bases map to TRBD1. Judging by the DNA end, TRBJ2-7 fits better; the J call may be wrong. CDR1 and CDR2 from the germline V gene are SNHLY and FYNNEI. CDR3 length: 14 residues. This CDR3 reads CASSNTGTAYEQYL. The CDR3 nucleotides are TGTGCCAGCAGCAATACCGGGACAGCCTACGAGCAGTACCTC.

This clonotype has a handful of counts. The chain carries TRBV7-2 and TRBJ2-5; D gene uncertain. The closer fit of TRBJ2-1 to the DNA end suggests the J call may be wrong. Per germline, CDR1 SGHTA and CDR2 FQGNSA. There are 14 residues in the CDR3. CDR3 sequence (DNA): TGTGCCAGCAGCAACCCTCTAGAGCCAAATGAGCAGTTCTTC. This sequence encodes CASSNPLEPNEQFF.

This clonotype was observed a few times. The rearrangement uses TRBV3-1 and TRBJ2-3; TRBD2 might be the D (5 bases). Germline V gene sequence: CDR1 LGHDT, CDR2 YNNKEL (reference sequence). This CDR3 region has 16 residues. Deletions cut 3 bases from V and 2 bases from J, with 15 bases between. Here the CDR3 reads CASSQAVGVPTDTQYF. For the CDR3, the DNA is TGTGCCAGCAGCCAGGCCGTCGGGGTTCCCACAGATACGCAGTATTTT.

This clonotype was counted only a few times. V and J are TRBV4-2 and TRBJ1-1; TRBD1 aligns across 7 bases. CDR1 is LGHNA and CDR2 is YNFKEQ in the germline V gene. V lost 0 bases to trimming and J lost 0 bases; unmatched junction nucleotides: 16. This CDR3 is 20 amino acids long. The CDR3 spells CASSQEWYRTGVILNTEAFF. In DNA, the CDR3 is TGTGCCAGCAGCCAAGAATGGTATAGGACAGGAGTTATTCTGAACACTGAAGCTTTCTTT.

This clonotype was counted a single time. The J gene is TRBJ1-2, the V gene TRBV9; D gene ambiguous. CDR1 and CDR2 from the germline V gene are SGDLS and YYNGEE. CDR3 length: 11 residues. The germline V and J ends were trimmed by 4 bases and 7 bases, with 8 bases remaining between them. As DNA, the CDR3 is TGTGCCAGCAGCCAACAATTTGGCTACACCTTC. Amino acid sequence: CASSQQFGYTF.

As to this clonotype: The junction does not match germline at one end; this may be a read error. This chain links TRBV5-4 with TRBJ2-4; TRBD1 agrees at 9 bases. This CDR3 contains 17 residues. The germline CDR1 and CDR2 sequences are SGHNT and YYREEE (reference sequence). CDR3 coding DNA: TGTGCCAGCAGCACTTCGACAGGGGGGAAAGCCAAAAACATTCAGTCCTTC. Translating it yields CASSTSTGGKAKNIQSF.

The chain couples TRBV6-1 to TRBJ1-6; D gene ambiguous. Germline assignment: CDR1 MNHNS and CDR2 SASEGT. V dropped 6 bases and J dropped 7 bases, with 13 bases sitting between them. The CDR3 totals 14 residues. In DNA, the CDR3 is TGTGCCAGCAGCGAGGTTGTAAGGAATTCACCCCTCCACTTT. Protein product: CASSEVVRNSPLHF.

This clonotype showed up just a few times. V usage is TRBV20-1 and J usage is TRBJ2-7; either TRBD1 or TRBD2 may fit D (5 bases each). The CDR3 sequence is 13 residues long. Germline V CDR1 and CDR2: DFQATT, SNEGSKA (reference sequence). Trimming removed 6 bases at V and 8 bases at J, with 20 bases between. The CDR3 DNA sequence: TGCAGTGCCTCCGGGACGGTCATCCGGCAGCAGTACTTC. Its translation is CSASGTVIRQQYF.

This clonotype has only a few counts. The J gene is TRBJ2-7, the V gene TRBV29-1; 9 bases are shared with TRBD1. Germline CDR1 is SQVTM and CDR2 is ANQGSEA. This CDR3 spans 14 amino acids. Germline trimming cut 6 bases from V and 6 bases from J; bases unmatched to any gene: 12. CDR3: CSVEPGTGRSEQYF. The CDR3, as DNA: TGCAGCGTCGAGCCAGGGACAGGGAGGTCCGAGCAGTACTTC.

This clonotype was counted only a few times. This chain joins TRBV28 and TRBJ2-6; tentative D call: TRBD1 (5 bases). The germline V gene has CDR1 MDHEN and CDR2 SYDVKM. This CDR3 is 16 amino acids long. Trimming took 4 bases from V and 4 from J, leaving 14 bases between them. CDR3 region: CASSYLGVTGANVLTF. The CDR3 DNA reads as TGTGCCAGCAGTTATTTAGGGGTGACGGGGGCCAACGTCCTGACTTTC.

The rearrangement joins TRBV29-1 to TRBJ1-2; a weak D match, TRBD1 (5 bases). There are 12 residues in the CDR3. In germline, CDR1 is SQVTM, CDR2 ANQGSEA. Between the trimmed V and J ends, which lost 3 bases and 5 bases, there was a span of 10 bases. The CDR3 loop is CSVDMGVYGYTF. In nucleotides, the CDR3 is TGCAGCGTTGACATGGGGGTTTATGGCTACACCTTC.